This T cell receptor (beta chain) emerged from a study of Ad26.COV2.S vaccination and SARS-CoV-2 variants. Study conclusions and caveats: Reported findings describe substantial breadth in spike-specific CD8+ and CD4+ T cell responses following vaccination.

Treatment denoted: roughly 20 received Ad26.COV2.S at low or high dose, single or two shots; roughly five received placebo; per-sample allocation not given. Sampling occurred on day 63 after the first vaccine or placebo injection. The CDR3 covers 15 residues. Germline CDR1 and CDR2: KGHDR and SFDVKD. V shed 4 bases and J 7 bases; nucleotides not matched to a gene: 9. Measured with immunoSEQ multiplex PCR; TCRdb has only the in-frame clones, and not every one. In the table there are around 250,000 clones, around 87% of which are singletons. Comments on this clone: Its antigen is not known.

The sequence was collected from a person between 18 and 59 years old who received the Ad26.COV2.S COVID-19 vaccine or a placebo. The chain couples TRBV24-1 to TRBJ2-1; the match to TRBD1 covers 7 bases. The specimen was peripheral blood, collected in a trial of Ad26.COV2.S vaccine versus placebo. CDR3 nucleotides: TGTGCCACCAGTGAATCTGACAGGGCAGGGAATGAGCAGTTCTTC. Translation: CATSESDRAGNEQFF.